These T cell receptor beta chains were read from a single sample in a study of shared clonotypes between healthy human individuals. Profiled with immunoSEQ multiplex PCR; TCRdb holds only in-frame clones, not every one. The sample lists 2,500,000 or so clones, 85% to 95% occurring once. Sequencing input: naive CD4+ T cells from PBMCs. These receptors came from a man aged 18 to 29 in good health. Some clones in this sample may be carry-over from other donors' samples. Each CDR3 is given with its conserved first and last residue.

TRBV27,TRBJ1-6,CASSPIQSDNSPLHF
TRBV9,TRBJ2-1,CASSVGGLADYNEQFF
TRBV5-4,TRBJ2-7,CASSLWAAAGTVQYF
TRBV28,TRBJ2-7,CASSPASGPRPYEQYF
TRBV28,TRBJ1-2,CASSPTRVYGYTF
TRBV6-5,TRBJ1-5,CASSYSWGSNQPQHF
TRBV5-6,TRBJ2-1,CASSSGPGTSGHNEQFF
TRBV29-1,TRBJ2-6,CSALTGVDSGANVLTF
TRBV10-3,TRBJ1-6,CAISEPLSDSPLHF
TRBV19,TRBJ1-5,CASSIDRGRNQPQHF
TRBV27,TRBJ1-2,CASGDYYGYTF
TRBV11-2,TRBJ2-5,CASSLSSQETQYF
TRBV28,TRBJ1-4,CASSLGGQGDEKLFF
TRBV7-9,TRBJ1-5,CASSFDSGQTRSQPQHF
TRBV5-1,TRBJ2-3,CASQLRGGTDTQYF
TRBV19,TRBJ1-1,CASSIWGQTEAFF
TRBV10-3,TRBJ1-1,CAISETDRNTEAFF
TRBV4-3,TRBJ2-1,CASSQDPETNGEQFF
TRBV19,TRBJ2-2,CASSIGGSTGELFF
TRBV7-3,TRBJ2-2,CASSLEGNTGELFF
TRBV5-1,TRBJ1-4,CASSLGRGEKLFF
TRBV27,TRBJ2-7,CASSLQGVDEQYF
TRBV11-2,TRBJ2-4,CASSQGGSGYDIQYF
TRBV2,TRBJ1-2,CASSEAVWQGTYGYTF